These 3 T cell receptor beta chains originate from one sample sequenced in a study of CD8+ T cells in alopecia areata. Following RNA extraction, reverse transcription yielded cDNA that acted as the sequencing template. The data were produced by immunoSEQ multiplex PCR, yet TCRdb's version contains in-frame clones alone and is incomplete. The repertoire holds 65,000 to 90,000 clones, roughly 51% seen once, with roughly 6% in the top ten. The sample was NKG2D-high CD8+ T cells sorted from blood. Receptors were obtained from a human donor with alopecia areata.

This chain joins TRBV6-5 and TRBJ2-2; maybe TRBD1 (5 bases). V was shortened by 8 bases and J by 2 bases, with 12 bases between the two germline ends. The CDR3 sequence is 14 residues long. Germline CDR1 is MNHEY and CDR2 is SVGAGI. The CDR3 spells CASLGQTNTGELFF. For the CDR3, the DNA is TGTGCCAGCCTGGGGCAGACTAACACCGGGGAGCTGTTTTTT.

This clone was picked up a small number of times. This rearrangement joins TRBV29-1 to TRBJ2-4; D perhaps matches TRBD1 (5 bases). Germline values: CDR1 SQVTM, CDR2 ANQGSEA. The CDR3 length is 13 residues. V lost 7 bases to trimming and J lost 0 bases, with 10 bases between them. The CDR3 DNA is TGCAGCGATCAGACAGAAGCCAAAAACATTCAGTACTTC. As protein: CSDQTEAKNIQYF.

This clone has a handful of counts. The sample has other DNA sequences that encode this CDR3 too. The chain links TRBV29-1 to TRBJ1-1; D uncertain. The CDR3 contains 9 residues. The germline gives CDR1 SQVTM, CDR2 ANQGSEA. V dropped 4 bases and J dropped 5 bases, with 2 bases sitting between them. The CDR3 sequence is CSVGTEAFF. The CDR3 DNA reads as TGCAGCGTTGGGACTGAAGCTTTCTTT.